Sequencing of this T cell receptor beta chain was carried out in a study of blood T cells in healthy people across ages. A J-beta primer mix and a sample-barcoded 5' primer were used in a second PCR of roughly 6 to 11 cycles. Each cDNA molecule was tagged by a template-switch adaptor with 12 random nucleotides. TCRdb reprocessed the 5' RACE reads via MiXCR and lists one record per CDR3 protein. This sample yields about 970,000 distinct CDR3 sequences, of which 51% are seen a single time; over 20% belongs to the top ten. Germline values: CDR1 SGHRS, CDR2 YFSETQ. The length of the CDR3 is 16 residues. The J segment lost 0 bases and the V segment lost 1 base, leaving 7 bases of the junction unmatched.

The sample was blood. This chain links TRBV5-1 with TRBJ2-7; 7 bases fit TRBD1. This clonotype was obtained from a woman in her fifties or sixties in good health. The CDR3 region has the DNA TGCGCCAGCAGCTTGAGGGGACAGCGAAGCTCCTACGAGCAGTACTTC. Its protein is CASSLRGQRSSYEQYF.